Below, 22 T cell receptor beta chains from the same sample are listed, as sequenced in a study of OX40 agonist ivuxolimab in advanced cancers. TCRdb's copy holds only in-frame clones and misses some; the assay was immunoSEQ multiplex PCR. The sample carries just under 65,000 clones, around 91% recorded once. Source: CD4+ or CD8+ T cells sorted from blood, taken in a trial of the OX40 agonist ivuxolimab. These receptor sequences come from an adult with an advanced solid tumor such as melanoma, head and neck, liver or kidney cancer.

The V gene is TRBV5-5, the J gene TRBJ1-3, with D perhaps TRBD1 (5 bases). V lost 2 bases and J 8 bases, leaving 14 bases between the germline ends. From germline, CDR1 is SGHKS and CDR2 YYEKEE (reference sequence). The CDR3 has 14 amino acids. The CDR3 DNA reads TGTGCCAGCAGCTTCCGGGACGGCGAGGACACCATATATTTT. Translating it yields CASSFRDGEDTIYF. The variable domain in full, with the rest retrieved from reference TRBV5-5 and TRBJ1-3, is DAGVTQSPTHLIKTRGQQVTLRCSPISGHKSVSWYQQVLGQGPQFIFQYYEKEERGRGNFPDRFSARQFPNYSSELNVNALLLGDSALYLCASSFRDGEDTIYFGEGSWLTVV.

The CDR3 sequence: CASSYEAGETEAFF. The CDR3 DNA reads as TGTGCCAGCAGTTACGAGGCAGGGGAGACTGAAGCTTTCTTT. V gene TRBV6-6 combines with J gene TRBJ1-1; maybe TRBD1 (6 bases). Between the trimmed V and J ends, which lost 2 bases and 5 bases, there was a span of 12 bases. From germline, CDR1 is MNHNY and CDR2 SVGAGI (reference sequence). The CDR3 runs 14 residues.

The rearrangement uses TRBV5-1 and TRBJ1-5; D gene unclear. Germline V CDR1 and CDR2: SGHRS, YFSETQ. This CDR3 comprises 16 residues. V lost 5 bases to trimming and J lost 0 bases, with 15 bases between them. CDR3 bases: TGCGCCAGCAGTTTCCCCCTAAGGTCTAGCAATCAGCCCCAGCATTTT. Encoded protein: CASSFPLRSSNQPQHF.

The chain couples TRBV7-2 to TRBJ2-1, with D hard to call. CDR1 is SGHTA, CDR2 FQGNSA, per germline. Trimming took 0 bases from V and 1 from J, leaving 4 bases between them. This CDR3 spans 14 amino acids. CDR3 in amino acids: CASSLAGSYNEQFF. CDR3 bases: TGTGCCAGCAGCTTAGCGGGATCCTACAATGAGCAGTTCTTC.

The V call is TRBV2, the J call TRBJ2-7, with 8 bases matching TRBD2. Germline V CDR1 and CDR2: SNHLY, FYNNEI. V lost 4 bases, J lost 2 bases, and 4 bases stayed unmatched. The CDR3 consists of 14 residues. Here the CDR3 DNA reads TGTGCCAGCAGTGGCCGGGGGGGCCCCTACGAGCAGTACTTC. Its protein product is CASSGRGGPYEQYF.

J is TRBJ1-2 and V is TRBV18; no clear D gene. V dropped 3 bases and J dropped 0 bases, with 8 bases sitting between them. CDR3 length: 14 amino acids. CDR1 is KGHSH and CDR2 is LQKENI in the germline V gene. Written as DNA, the CDR3 is TGTGCCAGCTCACCCAGAGCCCCTAACTATGGCTACACCTTC. Translated, it gives CASSPRAPNYGYTF.

The CDR3 sequence is CASSETGVDQPQHF. CDR3 DNA: TGTGCCAGCAGCGAGACAGGGGTTGACCAGCCCCAGCATTTT. The J gene is TRBJ1-5, the V gene TRBV28; 8 nucleotides align to TRBD1. The CDR3 covers 14 residues. Germline V gene sequence: CDR1 MDHEN, CDR2 SYDVKM. V trimming: 6 bases; J trimming: 7 bases; junction bases outside the gene matches: 8. Complete variable domain (other parts from reference TRBV28 and TRBJ1-5): DVKVTQSSRYLVKRTGEKVFLECVQDMDHENMFWYRQDPGLGLRLIYFSYDVKMKEKGDIPEGYSVSREKKERFSLILESASTNQTSMYLCASSETGVDQPQHFGDGTRLSIL.

Turning to this clone: The junction departs from germline at one end; a sequencing error may be responsible. This chain joins TRBV28 and TRBJ2-7; 8 bases agree with TRBD2. Germline CDR1 is MDHEN and CDR2 is SYDVKM. The CDR3 is 12 residues long. Here the CDR3 DNA reads TGTGCCAGCAGTTTACCCCGAGCGGGAGTGGACTTC. This sequence encodes CASSLPRAGVDF.

V is TRBV18 and J is TRBJ1-5; D is ambiguous. The V end was cut by 3 bases, the J end by 0 bases, with 21 bases between. This CDR3 has 19 residues. CDR1 is KGHSH and CDR2 is LQKENI in the germline V gene. CDR3 region: CASSPIAAFRPDSNQPQHF. DNA for the CDR3: TGTGCCAGCTCACCGATTGCCGCTTTTCGGCCCGATAGCAATCAGCCCCAGCATTTT.

This chain uses TRBV6-1 with TRBJ2-3; the D gene could be TRBD1 or TRBD2 (7 bases each). Per germline, CDR1 MNHNS and CDR2 SASEGT. This CDR3 region has 14 residues. The ends were cut back, 7 bases at V and 4 bases at J, with 15 bases in the middle. This chain's CDR3 is CASNWEGAADTQYF. Here the CDR3 DNA reads TGTGCCAGCAACTGGGAGGGGGCGGCAGATACGCAGTATTTT.

This sequence joins TRBV19 and TRBJ2-7; 10 bases match TRBD1. CDR1 is LNHDA, CDR2 SQIVND, per germline (reference sequence). The CDR3 totals 14 residues. The V and J ends lost 6 bases and 2 bases, in that order; junction bases with no gene match: 4. CDR3 protein: CASRTGQGAYEQYF. CDR3 coding DNA: TGTGCCAGTAGGACCGGACAGGGGGCCTACGAGCAGTACTTC.

The V and J genes are TRBV5-1 and TRBJ2-2; 11 bases agree with TRBD2. The V and J ends lost 5 bases and 6 bases, in that order; junction bases with no gene match: 9. This CDR3 is 16 amino acids long. Germline V CDR1 and CDR2: SGHRS, YFSETQ. CDR3 amino acids: CASSPPSGGFSGELFF. The CDR3 DNA follows: TGCGCCAGCAGTCCGCCTAGCGGGGGGTTCTCCGGGGAGCTGTTTTTT.

J is TRBJ2-7 and V is TRBV5-6; D might be TRBD2 (6 bases). Trimming removed 0 bases at V and 2 bases at J, with 12 bases between. This CDR3 region has 15 residues. CDR1 is SGHDT, CDR2 YYEEEE, per germline. CDR3 coding DNA: TGTGCCAGCAGCTTGGAGGTGGACTATACCTACGAGCAGTACTTC. This gives the protein CASSLEVDYTYEQYF. Full variable domain (missing parts from reference TRBV5-6 and TRBJ2-7): DAGVTQSPTHLIKTRGQQVTLRCSPKSGHDTVSWYQQALGQGPQFIFQYYEEEERQRGNFPDRFSGHQFPNYSSELNVNALLLGDSALYLCASSLEVDYTYEQYFGPGTRLTVT.

V is TRBV4-1 and J is TRBJ2-1, with a possible D match to TRBD2 (6 bases). V dropped 1 base and J dropped 6 bases, with 10 bases sitting between them. Germline V gene data show CDR1 as MGHRA and CDR2 as YSYEKL. This CDR3 contains 14 residues. The CDR3 protein is CASSQAGSSNEQFF. The CDR3 DNA is TGCGCCAGCAGCCAAGCCGGGAGCTCCAATGAGCAGTTCTTC.

The rearrangement joins TRBV19 to TRBJ2-1; 9 bases fit TRBD1. Germline V CDR1 and CDR2: LNHDA, SQIVND (reference sequence). Trimming at V came to 1 base and at J to 12 bases, leaving 4 bases not matched to a gene. The CDR3 totals 13 residues. This CDR3 reads CASSIVGQGRQFF. CDR3 DNA: TGTGCCAGTAGTATAGTCGGACAGGGGCGGCAGTTCTTC.

The gene calls are TRBV11-3 and TRBJ2-3, with 11 bases identical to TRBD2. The germline V gene encodes CDR1 SGHNT and CDR2 YENEEA. J gave up 4 bases and V 4 bases, and 4 bases lay outside the gene matches. The CDR3 spans 15 residues. Here the CDR3 reads CASSSSGGFADTQYF. The CDR3 DNA reads TGTGCCAGCAGCTCTAGCGGGGGGTTCGCAGATACGCAGTATTTT. Looking up the rest from reference TRBV11-3 and TRBJ2-3 gives the full variable domain: EAGVVQSPRYKIIEKKQPVAFWCNPISGHNTLYWYLQNLGQGPELLIRYENEEAVDDSQLPKDRFSAERLKGVDSTLKIQPAELGDSAVYLCASSSSGGFADTQYFGPGTRLTVL.

The chain recombines TRBV2 with TRBJ2-5, with 8 bases aligning to TRBD1. The CDR3 covers 15 residues. Germline CDR1 reads SNHLY; CDR2 reads FYNNEI. The V gene end was trimmed by 3 bases and the J gene end by 11 bases; junction bases not matched to a gene: 14. The CDR3 protein is CASSDTGGGEVQQYF. For the CDR3, the DNA is TGTGCCAGCAGTGATACAGGGGGTGGCGAGGTACAGCAGTACTTC.

This chain links TRBV6-5 with TRBJ2-5; D possibly corresponds to TRBD2 (5 bases). The CDR3 covers 15 residues. In germline, CDR1 is MNHEY, CDR2 SVGAGI. Trimming cost V 6 bases and J 0 bases, with 14 bases left between them. CDR3 protein: CASRRDGDYQETQYF. CDR3 DNA sequence: TGTGCCAGCAGGAGAGACGGGGATTACCAAGAGACCCAGTACTTC.

V usage is TRBV5-6 and J usage is TRBJ1-2, with D tentatively TRBD1 (6 bases). The CDR3 has 13 residues. V dropped 2 bases and J dropped 8 bases, with 13 bases sitting between them. The germline V gene encodes CDR1 SGHDT and CDR2 YYEEEE. This CDR3 is CASSLSQGRGYTF. CDR3 nucleotides: TGTGCCAGCAGCTTATCACAGGGCCGGGGCTACACCTTC.

The CDR3 nucleotides are TGTGCCAGCAGTCTACCCGGGGGGAAAGTTTTCTTT. This codes for CASSLPGGKVFF. This chain uses TRBV28 with TRBJ1-1, with D perhaps matching TRBD1 (5 bases). The V gene lost 5 bases and the J gene lost 13 bases, with 17 bases spanning the gap. Germline CDR1 is MDHEN and CDR2 is SYDVKM. CDR3 length: 12 amino acids.

V is TRBV5-1 and J is TRBJ2-7; 8 bases fit TRBD1. The V and J ends lost 4 bases and 2 bases, in that order; junction bases with no gene match: 8. Germline V gene data show CDR1 as SGHRS and CDR2 as YFSETQ. CDR3 length: 15 residues. In DNA form, the CDR3 reads TGCGCCAGCAGCCCCCGACAGGGGACTCCCTACGAGCAGTACTTC. It encodes CASSPRQGTPYEQYF. The complete variable domain, with remaining parts taken from reference TRBV5-1 and TRBJ2-7, reads KAGVTQTPRYLIKTRGQQVTLSCSPISGHRSVSWYQQTPGQGLQFLFEYFSETQRNKGNFPGRFSGRQFSNSRSEMNVSTLELGDSALYLCASSPRQGTPYEQYFGPGTRLTVT.

V and J are TRBV10-1 and TRBJ1-1; D uncertain. Germline assignment: CDR1 WNHNN and CDR2 SYGVQD (reference sequence). V was pared by 2 bases and J by 0 bases, with 4 bases between. The CDR3 loop spans 13 amino acids. The CDR3 reads CASSEHLNTEAFF. CDR3 DNA: TGCGCCAGCAGTGAGCACTTGAACACTGAAGCTTTCTTT.